This T cell receptor (beta chain) derives from a study of siplizumab effects on memory and regulatory T cells. Some clones are missing from TCRdb's copy, which holds only in-frame ones; the method was immunoSEQ multiplex PCR. The sample includes about 97,000 clones, 85% to 95% of them seen just once. This CDR3 has 15 residues. Germline V gives CDR1 MNHNS, CDR2 SASEGT. Trimming shortened V by 3 bases and J by 0 bases, and 11 bases separated the two germline ends. This TCR derives from a human donor in good health. The chain has TRBV6-1 and TRBJ1-2; D remains ambiguous. Sequencing was done on a sample of non-Treg CD4+ T cells sorted from blood. The CDR3 region is CASSDHWTSNYGYTF. CDR3 nucleotides: TGTGCCAGCAGTGATCACTGGACCTCTAACTATGGCTACACCTTC.